The subject of this entry is one T cell receptor (beta chain). Its antigen is as yet unknown. The data were obtained in a study of cytomegalovirus exposure and HLA in healthy donors. Study-wide results and limits: Among the sequence variants, a highly shared cluster was likely an artifact of sequencing. Presence/absence analyses assumed roughly uniform sequencing depth across donors.

V was cut by 8 bases and J by 4 bases, with 20 bases left in between. This CDR3 is 16 amino acids long. Germline V CDR1 and CDR2: MNHEY, SMNVEV (reference sequence). 13 Jbeta primers and 60 Vbeta primers were used for the PCR. Using immunoSEQ multiplex PCR, the repertoire was profiled, and TCRdb retains in-frame clones only, with some absent. The sample shows under 300,000 clones, approximately 84% of them seen only once. Specimen: PBMCs. The TCR sequence derives from a middle-aged woman in good health and CMV-seropositive. The gene calls are TRBV27 and TRBJ2-2, with D perhaps TRBD2 (7 bases). The CDR3 spells CASGGWGTNLTGELFF. CDR3 nucleotide sequence: TGTGCCAGCGGGGGCTGGGGGACTAACCTCACCGGGGAGCTGTTTTTT.